Listed here are 2 T cell receptor beta chains from one sample, sequenced in a study of blood T cell repertoires in COVID-19 (dated by TCRdb to the early 2020s). Receptor libraries were prepared by the immunoSEQ multiplex PCR assay. This is the immuneACCESS table as TCRdb keeps it, with only in-frame sequences that have V and J called. A part of the clones is gone; compared with another copy, unresolved V genes explain less than half, and the rest is unexplained. The sample table holds about 460,000 clones, of which more than 85% were seen once. The biggest ten clones account for 7% to 10% of the sample. The material sequenced was PBMCs or T cells enriched from blood (not recorded which). These receptors originate from a woman aged 60-75 years who had recovered from COVID-19.

V is TRBV10-3 and J is TRBJ2-5; 12 nucleotides line up with TRBD2. The V gene's germline CDR1 is ENHRY and CDR2 SYGVKD. This CDR3 comprises 15 residues. V lost 4 bases, J lost 2 bases, and 2 bases stayed unmatched. Here the CDR3 reads CAISGLAGAQETQYF. CDR3 DNA: TGTGCCATCAGTGGACTAGCGGGGGCGCAAGAGACCCAGTACTTC.

The CDR3 DNA is TGTGCCTGGAGTGTAGGCCAGGGGGACTATGGCTACACCTTC. Protein product: CAWSVGQGDYGYTF. This chain uses TRBV30 with TRBJ1-2, with 7 positions matching TRBD1. CDR3 length: 14 amino acids. Germline-derived CDR1 and CDR2 are GTSNPN and SVGIG (reference sequence). Trimming removed 0 bases from V and 3 bases from J; junction bases left unmatched: 4. Full variable domain (rest looked up from reference TRBV30 and TRBJ1-2): SQTIHQWPATLVQPVGSPLSLECTVEGTSNPNLYWYRQAAGRGLQLLFYSVGIGQISSEVPQNLSASRPQDRQFILSSKKLLLSDSGFYLCAWSVGQGDYGYTFGSGTRLTVV.